This T cell receptor (beta chain) comes out of a study of blood T cell repertoires in COVID-19. On the study more broadly: Acute and convalescent COVID-19 specimens originated in the United States, Italy and Spain. T cells, B-cell-depleted T cells, or PBMCs supplied cDNA or gDNA.

Germline V gives CDR1 LGHDT, CDR2 YNNKEL (reference sequence). Trimming removed 6 bases from V and 4 bases from J; junction bases left unmatched: 7. This CDR3 contains 15 residues. Original handling: The assay estimated nucleated cells by amplifying reference gene primers. The table came from immunoSEQ multiplex PCR; TCRdb's copy has only in-frame clones and leaves some out. V, J and clone size reflect that table, while D and trimming were determined from the DNA. The table shows 60,000 to 85,000 clones, with roughly 84% occurring only once. Material for sequencing was peripheral blood. This rearrangement joins TRBV3-1 (or the pseudogene TRBV3-2) to TRBJ1-3, with TRBD1 identical over 9 bases. The TCR comes from a woman of 80 years or more with active or convalescent COVID-19. The CDR3 loop reads CASSTGGLWGNTIYF. The CDR3 region has the DNA TGTGCCAGCAGTACAGGGGGCTTATGGGGAAACACCATATATTTT.